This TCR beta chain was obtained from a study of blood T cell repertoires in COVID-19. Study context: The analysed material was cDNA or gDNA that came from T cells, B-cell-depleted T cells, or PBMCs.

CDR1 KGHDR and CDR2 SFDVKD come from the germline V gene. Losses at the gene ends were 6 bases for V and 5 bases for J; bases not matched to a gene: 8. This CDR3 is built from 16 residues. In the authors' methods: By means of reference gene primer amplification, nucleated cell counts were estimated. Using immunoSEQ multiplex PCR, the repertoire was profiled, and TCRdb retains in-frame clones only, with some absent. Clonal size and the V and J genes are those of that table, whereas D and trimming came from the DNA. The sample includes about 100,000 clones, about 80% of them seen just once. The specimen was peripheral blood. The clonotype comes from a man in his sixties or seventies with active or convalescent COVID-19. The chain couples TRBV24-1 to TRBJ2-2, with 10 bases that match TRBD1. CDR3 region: CATSTSGTGDTGELFF. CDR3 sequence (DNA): TGTGCCACCAGTACTTCCGGGACAGGGGATACCGGGGAGCTGTTTTTT.